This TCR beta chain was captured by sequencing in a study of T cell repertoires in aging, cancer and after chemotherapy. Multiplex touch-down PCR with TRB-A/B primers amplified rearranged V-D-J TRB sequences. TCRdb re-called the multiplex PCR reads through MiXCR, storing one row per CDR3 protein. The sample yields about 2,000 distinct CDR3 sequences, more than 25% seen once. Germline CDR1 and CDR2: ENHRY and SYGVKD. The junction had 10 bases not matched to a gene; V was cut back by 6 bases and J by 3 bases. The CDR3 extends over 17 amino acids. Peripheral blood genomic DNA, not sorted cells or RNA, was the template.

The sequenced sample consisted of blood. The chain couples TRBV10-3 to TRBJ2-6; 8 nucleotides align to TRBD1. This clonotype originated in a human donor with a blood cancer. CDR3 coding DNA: TGTGCCATCAGCCCCGGGACAGGCCTGGGTGGGGCCAACGTCCTGACTTTC. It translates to CAISPGTGLGGANVLTF.